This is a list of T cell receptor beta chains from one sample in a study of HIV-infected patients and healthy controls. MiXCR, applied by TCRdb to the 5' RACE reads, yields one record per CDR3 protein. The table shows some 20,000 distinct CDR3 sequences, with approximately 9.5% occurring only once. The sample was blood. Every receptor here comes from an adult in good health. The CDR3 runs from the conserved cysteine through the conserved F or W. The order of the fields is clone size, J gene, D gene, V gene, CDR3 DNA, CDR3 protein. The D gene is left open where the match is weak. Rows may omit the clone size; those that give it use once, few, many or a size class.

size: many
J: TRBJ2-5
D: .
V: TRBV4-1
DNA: TGCGCCAGCAGCCAAGACAGCCTCGGTCAGCAAGAGACCCAGTACTTC
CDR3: CASSQDSLGQQETQYF

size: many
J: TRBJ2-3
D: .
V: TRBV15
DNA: TGTGCCACCAGCAGAGTAGCAGAACCCTACACAGATACGCAGTATTTT
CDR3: CATSRVAEPYTDTQYF

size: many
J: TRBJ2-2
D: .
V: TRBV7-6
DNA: TGTGCCAGCAGCCCCAAAGCAATCCTGAACACCGGGGAGCTGTTTTTT
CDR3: CASSPKAILNTGELFF

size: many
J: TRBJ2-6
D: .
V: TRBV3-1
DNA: TGTGCCAGCAGCCAAGAAGCAGGAGGGGGGGCCAACGTCCTGACTTTC
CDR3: CASSQEAGGGANVLTF

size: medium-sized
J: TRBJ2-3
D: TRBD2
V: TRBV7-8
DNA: TGTGCCAGCAGCTTAGGTCCCGGGACTAGCGTTGAAGATACGCAGTATTTT
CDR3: CASSLGPGTSVEDTQYF

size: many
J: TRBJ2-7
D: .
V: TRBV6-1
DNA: TGTGCCAGCACGGGGATCTACGAGCAGTACTTC
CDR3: CASTGIYEQYF

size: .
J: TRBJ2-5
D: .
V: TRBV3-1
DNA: TGTGCCAGCAGCCCCTCCTCTGGCCAAGAGACCCAGTACTTC
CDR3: CASSPSSGQETQYF

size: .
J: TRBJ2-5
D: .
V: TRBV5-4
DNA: TGTGCCAGCAGCTCCGGTAGTAGTCAGGCGGAGACCCAGTACTTC
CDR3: CASSSGSSQAETQYF

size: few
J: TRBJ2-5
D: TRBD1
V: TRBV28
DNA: TGTGCCAGCAGCCGCCGACAGGGTGAGACCCAGTACTTC
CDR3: CASSRRQGETQYF

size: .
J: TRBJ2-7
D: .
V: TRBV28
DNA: TGTGCCAGCAGTCCCCAGGGACCCTACGAGCAGTACTTC
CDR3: CASSPQGPYEQYF

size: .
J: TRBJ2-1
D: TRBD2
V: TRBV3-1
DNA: TGTGCCAGCAGCCAAACCAAGCGGGGGGGTAATGAGCAGTTCTTC
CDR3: CASSQTKRGGNEQFF

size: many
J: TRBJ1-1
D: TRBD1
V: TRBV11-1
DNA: TGTGCCAGCAAGAACCAGGCCGGGACAGGAGACACTGAAGCTTTCTTT
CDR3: CASKNQAGTGDTEAFF

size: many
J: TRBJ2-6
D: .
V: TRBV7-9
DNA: TGTGCCAGCAGCCTATACTCTGGGGCCAACGTCCTGACTTTC
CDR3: CASSLYSGANVLTF

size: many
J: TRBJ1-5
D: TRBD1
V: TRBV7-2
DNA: TGTGCCAGCAGCCTGGGACAGATTAGCAATCAGCCCCAGCATTTT
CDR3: CASSLGQISNQPQHF

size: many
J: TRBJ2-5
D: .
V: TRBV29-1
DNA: TGCAGCGTCCTTCCCGAGTCGCGGGAGACCCAGTACTTC
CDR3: CSVLPESRETQYF

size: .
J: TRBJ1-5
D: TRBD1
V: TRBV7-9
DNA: TGTGCCAGCAGCAGAGGGGGACAGCGTCCCGGGAATAGCAATCAGCCCCAGCATTTT
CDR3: CASSRGGQRPGNSNQPQHF

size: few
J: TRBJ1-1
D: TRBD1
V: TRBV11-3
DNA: TGTGCCAGCAGCTTAGGGACAGGGGCGAGGACTGAAGCTTTCTTT
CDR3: CASSLGTGARTEAFF

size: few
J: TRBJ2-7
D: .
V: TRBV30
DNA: TGTGCCTGGAGACGGATGACGACCTCCTACGAGCAGTACTTC
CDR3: CAWRRMTTSYEQYF

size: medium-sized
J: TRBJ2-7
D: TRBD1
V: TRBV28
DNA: TGTGCCAGCAGTTTCCCCCGGGACAGGGGGATCCACGAGCAGTACTTC
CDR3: CASSFPRDRGIHEQYF

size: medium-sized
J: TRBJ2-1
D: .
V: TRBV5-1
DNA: TGCGCCAGCAGCTTGGACAGGGGGGGTTACAATGAGCAGTTCTTC
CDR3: CASSLDRGGYNEQFF